What follows is one T cell receptor (beta chain) and its context. Per the original data handling: Researchers report that nucleated cell counts were estimated from reference gene primer amplification. Data came from immunoSEQ multiplex PCR; TCRdb stores just in-frame clones and leaves some out. For V, J and clone size, that table is used; D and trimming come from the DNA. Of just under 350,000 clones listed, 91% were seen once; the top ten hold around 3.3%. The data are from a study of blood T cell repertoires in COVID-19. The wider study: The origin of the acute and convalescent COVID-19 samples was the United States, Italy and Spain. The cDNA or gDNA used as material had been derived from T cells, B-cell-depleted T cells, or PBMCs.

V was cut by 1 base and J by 0 bases, with 8 bases left in between. There are 15 residues in the CDR3. Germline V CDR1 and CDR2: LNHDA, SQIVND (reference sequence). The sample was peripheral blood. This TCR came from a woman younger than 30 who had recovered from COVID-19. The gene calls are TRBV19 and TRBJ2-3, with D perhaps TRBD1 (5 bases). The CDR3 region is CASSIGTSSTDTQYF. As DNA, the CDR3 is TGTGCCAGTAGTATAGGGACATCTAGCACAGATACGCAGTATTTT.